The 8 T cell receptor beta chains listed next were all sequenced from one sample in a study of OX40 agonist ivuxolimab in advanced cancers. Repertoires were generated with immunoSEQ multiplex PCR, while TCRdb's copy carries only in-frame clones and drops some. The table records under 100,000 clones, around nine tenths of them present only once. Specimen: CD4+ or CD8+ T cells sorted from blood, collected in a trial of the OX40 agonist ivuxolimab. The receptors here all came from an adult with an advanced solid tumor such as melanoma, head and neck, liver or kidney cancer.

V gene TRBV10-3 combines with J gene TRBJ2-2; 10 nucleotides align to TRBD1. After removal of 7 bases from V and 4 bases from J, the junction contained 15 bases not matched to a gene. Germline CDR1 and CDR2: ENHRY and SYGVKD. The CDR3 consists of 18 residues. The CDR3 nucleotides read TGTGCCATCACCCCCGGGACAGGGGAACATAGGGGCACCGGGGAGCTGTTTTTT. It yields the protein CAITPGTGEHRGTGELFF.

This clone was counted a single time. The V and J genes are TRBV30 and TRBJ2-7, with 10 positions matching TRBD1. Germline lookup yields CDR1 GTSNPN and CDR2 SVGIG (reference sequence). The CDR3 runs to 14 residues. J lost 8 bases, V lost 5 bases, and 12 bases had no gene match. The CDR3 region has the DNA TGTGCCTGGGGGGATCAAGACAGGGGGCTTAAGCAGTACTTC. It translates to CAWGDQDRGLKQYF.

The chain has TRBV18 and TRBJ2-7; D gene ambiguous. Per germline, CDR1 KGHSH and CDR2 LQKENI. There are 14 residues in the CDR3. The ends were cut back, 3 bases at V and 1 base at J, with 10 bases in the middle. CDR3 bases: TGTGCCAGCTCACCTCTCCCGGATTCCTACGAGCAGTACTTC. It codes for CASSPLPDSYEQYF.

The genes are TRBV5-1 and TRBJ2-3; no clear D gene. The CDR3 length is 13 residues. Between the trimmed V and J ends, which lost 3 bases and 0 bases, there was a span of 5 bases. From germline, CDR1 is SGHRS and CDR2 YFSETQ. The DNA for the CDR3 is TGCGCCAGCAGCTCGCCTAGCACAGATACGCAGTATTTT. This gives the protein CASSSPSTDTQYF.

This clone was counted once. The V and J genes are TRBV7-2 and TRBJ2-1, with 7 bases identical to TRBD2. V shed 5 bases and J 15 bases; nucleotides not matched to a gene: 13. Germline values: CDR1 SGHTA, CDR2 FQGNSA. The CDR3 totals 13 residues. The CDR3 here is CASSPFGSGVLFF. The CDR3 coding sequence is TGTGCCAGCAGCCCGTTTGGGAGCGGGGTACTGTTCTTC. Full variable domain (rest looked up from reference TRBV7-2 and TRBJ2-1): GAGVSQSPSNKVTEKGKDVELRCDPISGHTALYWYRQSLGQGLEFLIYFQGNSAPDKSGLPSDRFSAERTGGSVSTLTIQRTQQEDSAVYLCASSPFGSGVLFFGPGTRLTVL.

This clone was seen once. The chain joins TRBV4-2 to TRBJ2-2; the match to TRBD2 covers 9 bases. CDR1 is LGHNA, CDR2 YNFKEQ, per germline. The CDR3 length is 17 residues. V dropped 1 base and J dropped 4; count of bases not matched to a gene: 7. The CDR3: CASSQVASGMGTGELFF. CDR3 DNA sequence: TGTGCCAGCAGCCAAGTGGCTAGCGGGATGGGCACCGGGGAGCTGTTTTTT.

V usage is TRBV27 and J usage is TRBJ2-5; 8 bases are a match to TRBD2. Unmatched junction bases numbered 3, after V lost 1 base and J lost 5 bases. Germline assignment: CDR1 MNHEY and CDR2 SMNVEV (reference sequence). This CDR3 contains 14 residues. The CDR3 DNA sequence: TGTGCCAGCAGTTTATTGGGACTAGGGGAGACCCAGTACTTC. It codes for CASSLLGLGETQYF.

This rearrangement joins TRBV6-5 to TRBJ2-7; 11 nucleotides align to TRBD2. The junction had 11 bases not matched to a gene; V was cut back by 9 bases and J by 10 bases. Germline assignment: CDR1 MNHEY and CDR2 SVGAGI. The CDR3 contains 13 residues. The CDR3 DNA follows: TGTGCCAGAGGACCTAGCGGGGGGCTCTCCCAGTACTTC. Protein: CARGPSGGLSQYF.